What follows are 8 T cell receptor beta chains derived from one specimen sequenced in a study of blood T cell repertoires in COVID-19. Generated by immunoSEQ multiplex PCR, the TCRdb table keeps only in-frame clones and is missing some. Of around 270,000 clones in the sample, around 84% were seen once. What was sequenced was peripheral blood. The source is a man in his sixties with acute or convalescent COVID-19.

The rearrangement uses TRBV19 and TRBJ2-7, with 12 nucleotides matching TRBD2. Germline V gene data show CDR1 as LNHDA and CDR2 as SQIVND (reference sequence). This CDR3 spans 16 amino acids. The V segment lost 5 bases and the J segment 2 bases; nucleotides outside the gene matches: 7. This chain's CDR3 is CASSAAGLAGTYEQYF. CDR3 nucleotides: TGTGCCAGTAGTGCCGCGGGACTAGCGGGCACCTACGAGCAGTACTTC.

The V gene is TRBV6-5, the J gene TRBJ2-2, with 11 bases identical to TRBD1. Germline CDR1 is MNHEY and CDR2 is SVGAGI. V shed 5 bases and J 6 bases; nucleotides not matched to a gene: 5. The CDR3 is made up of 15 amino acids. This CDR3 reads CASSPDRGLAGELFF. Here the CDR3 DNA reads TGTGCCAGCAGTCCGGACAGGGGGCTGGCCGGGGAGCTGTTTTTT.

Concerning this clone itself: The junction and the germline gene differ at one end; a read error may be behind it. The chain joins TRBV4-1 to TRBJ2-7, with a weak D call TRBD2 (6 bases). The length of the CDR3 is 14 residues. Germline V gene data show CDR1 as MGHRA and CDR2 as YSYEKL. The CDR3 sequence: CASSEEEGGYEQYF. The CDR3 bases are TGCGCCAGCAGCGAAGAGGAGGGAGGCTACGAGCAGTACTTC.

This sequence joins TRBV7-6 and TRBJ1-1; D is perhaps TRBD1 (6 bases). V lost 2 bases and J lost 0, with 10 bases in between. The CDR3 runs 15 residues. Germline CDR1 reads SGHVS; CDR2 reads FNYEAQ. The CDR3 nucleotides read TGTGCCAGCAGCTTATCGGGACACATGAACACTGAAGCTTTCTTT. Amino acids: CASSLSGHMNTEAFF.

This clone was counted between two and nine times. The chain links TRBV19 to TRBJ2-7, with 8 nucleotides matching TRBD2. In germline, CDR1 is LNHDA, CDR2 SQIVND (reference sequence). V lost 9 bases, J lost 6 bases, and 25 bases stayed unmatched. CDR3 size: 18 residues. CDR3 residues: CASHPSGLVNPPLAEQYF. In nucleotides, the CDR3 is TGTGCCAGCCATCCTTCGGGACTAGTTAATCCCCCACTGGCCGAGCAGTACTTC. Full variable domain (outside the CDR3, taken from reference TRBV19 and TRBJ2-7): DGGITQSPKYLFRKEGQNVTLSCEQNLNHDAMYWYRQDPGQGLRLIYYSQIVNDFQKGDIAEGYSVSREKKESFPLTVTSAQKNPTAFYLCASHPSGLVNPPLAEQYFGPGTRLTVT.

V is TRBV18 and J is TRBJ2-1; 7 nucleotides agree with TRBD2. There are 14 residues in the CDR3. CDR1 is KGHSH, CDR2 LQKENI, per germline. Trimming removed 6 bases from V and 5 bases from J; junction bases left unmatched: 7. CDR3 amino acids: CASSGGSLDNEQFF. The CDR3 bases are TGTGCCAGCTCTGGCGGGAGTCTGGACAATGAGCAGTTCTTC.

The genes are TRBV27 and TRBJ1-2; 9 nucleotides match TRBD1. Germline V gene lookup returns CDR1 MNHEY and CDR2 SMNVEV (reference sequence). The CDR3 is 14 amino acids. V was clipped by 6 bases and J by 2 bases; unmatched bases: 4. This CDR3 reads CASRPGTGNYGYTF. DNA for the CDR3: TGTGCCAGCAGGCCCGGGACAGGGAACTATGGCTACACCTTC.

This clone occurred once. The chain uses TRBV7-9 and TRBJ1-6, with D maybe TRBD1 (5 bases). The germline gives CDR1 SEHNR, CDR2 FQNEAQ (reference sequence). The V end lost 5 bases, the J end lost 5 bases, and 13 bases lay between the germline ends. The CDR3 covers 15 residues. For the CDR3, the DNA is TGTGCCAGCAGCACCGGGACTACAAATAATTCACCCCTCCACTTT. It translates to CASSTGTTNNSPLHF. Drawing the rest from reference TRBV7-9 and TRBJ1-6, the complete variable domain is DTGVSQNPRHKITKRGQNVTFRCDPISEHNRLYWYRQTLGQGPEFLTYFQNEAQLEKSRLLSDRFSAERPKGSFSTLEIQRTEQGDSAMYLCASSTGTTNNSPLHFGNGTRLTVT.